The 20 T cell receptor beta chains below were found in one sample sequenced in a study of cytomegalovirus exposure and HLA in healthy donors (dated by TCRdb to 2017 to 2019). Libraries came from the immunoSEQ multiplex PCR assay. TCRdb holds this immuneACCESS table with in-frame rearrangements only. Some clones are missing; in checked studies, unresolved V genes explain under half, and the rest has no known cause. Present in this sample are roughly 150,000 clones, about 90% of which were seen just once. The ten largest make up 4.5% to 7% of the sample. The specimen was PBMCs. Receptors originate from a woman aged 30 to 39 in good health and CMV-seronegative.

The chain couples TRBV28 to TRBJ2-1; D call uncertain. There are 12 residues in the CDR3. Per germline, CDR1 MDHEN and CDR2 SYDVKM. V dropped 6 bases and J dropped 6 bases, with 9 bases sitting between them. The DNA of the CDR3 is TGTGCCAGCAGCCTGGACCCCAATGAGCAGTTCTTC. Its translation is CASSLDPNEQFF.

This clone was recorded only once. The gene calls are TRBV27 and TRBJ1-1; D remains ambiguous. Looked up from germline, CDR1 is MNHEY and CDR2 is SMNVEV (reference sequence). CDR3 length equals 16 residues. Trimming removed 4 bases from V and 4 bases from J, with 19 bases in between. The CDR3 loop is CASSSHRPIKSTEAFF. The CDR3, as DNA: TGTGCCAGCAGTTCCCATCGTCCCATCAAGAGCACTGAAGCTTTCTTT.

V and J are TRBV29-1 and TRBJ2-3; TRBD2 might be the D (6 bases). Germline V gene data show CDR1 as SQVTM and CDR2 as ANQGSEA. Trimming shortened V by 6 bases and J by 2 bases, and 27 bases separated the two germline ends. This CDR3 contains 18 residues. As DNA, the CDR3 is TGCAGCGTCACACCCACCCCAAGCTCCGGGGGACCCACAGATACGCAGTATTTT. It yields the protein CSVTPTPSSGGPTDTQYF.

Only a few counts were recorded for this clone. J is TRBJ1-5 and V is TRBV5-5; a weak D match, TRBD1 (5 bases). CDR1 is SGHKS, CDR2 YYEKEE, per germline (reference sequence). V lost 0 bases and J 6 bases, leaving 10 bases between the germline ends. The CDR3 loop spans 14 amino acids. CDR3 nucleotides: TGTGCCAGCAGCTTGGCAGGGATGGGTCAGCCCCAGCATTTT. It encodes CASSLAGMGQPQHF. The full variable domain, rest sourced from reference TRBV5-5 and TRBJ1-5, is DAGVTQSPTHLIKTRGQQVTLRCSPISGHKSVSWYQQVLGQGPQFIFQYYEKEERGRGNFPDRFSARQFPNYSSELNVNALLLGDSALYLCASSLAGMGQPQHFGDGTRLSIL.

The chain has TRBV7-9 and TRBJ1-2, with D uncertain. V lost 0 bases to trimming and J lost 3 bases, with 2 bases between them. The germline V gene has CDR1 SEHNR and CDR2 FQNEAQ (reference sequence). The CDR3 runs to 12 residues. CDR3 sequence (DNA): TGTGCCAGCAGCTTAGCGGACTATGGCTACACCTTC. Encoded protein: CASSLADYGYTF.

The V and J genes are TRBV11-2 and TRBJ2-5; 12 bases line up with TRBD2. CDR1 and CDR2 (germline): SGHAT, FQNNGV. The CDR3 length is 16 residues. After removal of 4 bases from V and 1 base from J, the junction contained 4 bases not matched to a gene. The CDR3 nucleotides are TGTGCCAGCAGCTCGGGACTAGCGGGTTCCCAAGAGACCCAGTACTTC. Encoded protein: CASSSGLAGSQETQYF.

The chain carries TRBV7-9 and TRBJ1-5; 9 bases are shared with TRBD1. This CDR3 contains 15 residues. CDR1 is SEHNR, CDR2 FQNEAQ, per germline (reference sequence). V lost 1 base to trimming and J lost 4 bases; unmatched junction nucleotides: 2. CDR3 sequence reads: CASSLGTGVNQPQHF. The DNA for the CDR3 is TGTGCCAGCAGCTTAGGGACAGGGGTAAATCAGCCCCAGCATTTT.

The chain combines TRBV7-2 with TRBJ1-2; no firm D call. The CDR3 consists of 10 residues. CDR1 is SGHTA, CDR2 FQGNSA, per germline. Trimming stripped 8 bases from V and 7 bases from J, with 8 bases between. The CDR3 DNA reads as TGTGCCAGCTACAGTACTGGCTACACCTTC. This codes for CASYSTGYTF.

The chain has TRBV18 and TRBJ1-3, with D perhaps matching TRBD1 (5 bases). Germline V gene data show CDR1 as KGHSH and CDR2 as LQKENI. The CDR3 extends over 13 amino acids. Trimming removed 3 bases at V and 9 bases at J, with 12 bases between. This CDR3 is CASSPRDGITIYF. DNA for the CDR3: TGTGCCAGCTCACCCCGGGACGGTATCACCATATATTTT.

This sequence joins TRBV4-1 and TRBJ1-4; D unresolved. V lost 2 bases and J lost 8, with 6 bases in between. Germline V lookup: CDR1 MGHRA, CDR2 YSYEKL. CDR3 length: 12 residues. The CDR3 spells CASSQNGEKLFF. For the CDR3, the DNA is TGCGCCAGCAGCCAAAATGGGGAAAAACTGTTTTTT.

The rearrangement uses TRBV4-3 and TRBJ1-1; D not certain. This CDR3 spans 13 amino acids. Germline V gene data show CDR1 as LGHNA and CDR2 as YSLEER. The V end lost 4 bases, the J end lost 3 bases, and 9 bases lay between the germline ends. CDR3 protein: CASSPSLYTEAFF. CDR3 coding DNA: TGCGCCAGCAGCCCTTCATTGTACACTGAAGCTTTCTTT.

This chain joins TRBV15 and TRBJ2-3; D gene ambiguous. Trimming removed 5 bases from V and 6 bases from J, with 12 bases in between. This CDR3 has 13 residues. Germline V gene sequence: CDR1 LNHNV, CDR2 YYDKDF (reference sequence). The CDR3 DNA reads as TGTGCCACCAGCCCAGGTTTGGGCGATACGCAGTATTTT. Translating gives CATSPGLGDTQYF.

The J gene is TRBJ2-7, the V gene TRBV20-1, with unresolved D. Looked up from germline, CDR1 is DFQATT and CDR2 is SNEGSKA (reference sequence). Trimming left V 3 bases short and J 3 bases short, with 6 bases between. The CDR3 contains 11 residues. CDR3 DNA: TGCAGTGCTAGCAGAGACTACGAGCAGTACTTC. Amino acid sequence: CSASRDYEQYF.

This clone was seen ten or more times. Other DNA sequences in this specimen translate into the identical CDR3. The CDR3 protein is CASSFSGSYNEQFF. The CDR3 DNA reads as TGTGCCAGCAGCTTTAGCGGCTCCTACAATGAGCAGTTCTTC. V and J are TRBV7-2 and TRBJ2-1; possible D gene TRBD2, 6 bases. The CDR3 runs 14 residues. V lost 3 bases and J 0 bases, leaving 6 bases between the germline ends. Per germline, CDR1 SGHTA and CDR2 FQGNSA.

In DNA, the CDR3 is TGTGCCAGCAGCACGACAGGGAACCCTAATGAAAAACTGTTTTTT. Protein sequence: CASSTTGNPNEKLFF. The J gene is TRBJ1-4, the V gene TRBV7-2; 7 bases are shared with TRBD1. The CDR3 has 15 amino acids. The junction had 6 bases not matched to a gene; V was cut back by 5 bases and J by 3 bases. CDR1 and CDR2 (germline): SGHTA, FQGNSA. The full variable domain, rest sourced from reference TRBV7-2 and TRBJ1-4, is GAGVSQSPSNKVTEKGKDVELRCDPISGHTALYWYRQSLGQGLEFLIYFQGNSAPDKSGLPSDRFSAERTGGSVSTLTIQRTQQEDSAVYLCASSTTGNPNEKLFFGSGTQLSVL.

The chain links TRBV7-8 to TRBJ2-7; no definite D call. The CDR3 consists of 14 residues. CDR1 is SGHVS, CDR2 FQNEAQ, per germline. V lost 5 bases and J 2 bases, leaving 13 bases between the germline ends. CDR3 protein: CASSRTDTTYEQYF. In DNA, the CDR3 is TGTGCCAGCAGCCGGACGGATACGACCTACGAGCAGTACTTC.

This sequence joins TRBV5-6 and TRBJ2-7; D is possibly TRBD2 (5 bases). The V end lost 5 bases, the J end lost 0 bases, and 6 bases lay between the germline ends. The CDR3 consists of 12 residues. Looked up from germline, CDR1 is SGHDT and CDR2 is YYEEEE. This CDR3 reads CASRRDSYEQYF. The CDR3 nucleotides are TGTGCCAGCAGGAGGGACTCCTACGAGCAGTACTTC. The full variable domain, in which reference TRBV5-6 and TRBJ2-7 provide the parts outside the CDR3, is DAGVTQSPTHLIKTRGQQVTLRCSPKSGHDTVSWYQQALGQGPQFIFQYYEEEERQRGNFPDRFSGHQFPNYSSELNVNALLLGDSALYLCASRRDSYEQYFGPGTRLTVT.

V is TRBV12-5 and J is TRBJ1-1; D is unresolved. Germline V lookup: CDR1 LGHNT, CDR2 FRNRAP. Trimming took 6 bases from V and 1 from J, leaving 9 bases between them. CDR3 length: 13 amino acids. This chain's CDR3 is CASGFHGNTEAFF. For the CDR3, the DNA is TGTGCTAGTGGCTTCCACGGGAACACTGAAGCTTTCTTT.

The CDR3 region has the DNA TGTGCCAGCAGCGCACGACAGGGGTCTAATGAAAAACTGTTTTTT. It translates to CASSARQGSNEKLFF. This rearrangement joins TRBV9 to TRBJ1-4, with TRBD1 identical over 8 bases. V dropped 3 bases and J dropped 3; count of bases not matched to a gene: 4. This CDR3 contains 15 residues. In germline, CDR1 is SGDLS, CDR2 YYNGEE.

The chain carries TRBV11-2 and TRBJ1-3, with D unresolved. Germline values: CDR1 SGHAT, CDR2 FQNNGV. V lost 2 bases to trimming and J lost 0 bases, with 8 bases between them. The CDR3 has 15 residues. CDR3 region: CASSLTGSSGNTIYF. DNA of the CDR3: TGTGCCAGCAGCTTAACTGGGAGCTCTGGAAACACCATATATTTT.